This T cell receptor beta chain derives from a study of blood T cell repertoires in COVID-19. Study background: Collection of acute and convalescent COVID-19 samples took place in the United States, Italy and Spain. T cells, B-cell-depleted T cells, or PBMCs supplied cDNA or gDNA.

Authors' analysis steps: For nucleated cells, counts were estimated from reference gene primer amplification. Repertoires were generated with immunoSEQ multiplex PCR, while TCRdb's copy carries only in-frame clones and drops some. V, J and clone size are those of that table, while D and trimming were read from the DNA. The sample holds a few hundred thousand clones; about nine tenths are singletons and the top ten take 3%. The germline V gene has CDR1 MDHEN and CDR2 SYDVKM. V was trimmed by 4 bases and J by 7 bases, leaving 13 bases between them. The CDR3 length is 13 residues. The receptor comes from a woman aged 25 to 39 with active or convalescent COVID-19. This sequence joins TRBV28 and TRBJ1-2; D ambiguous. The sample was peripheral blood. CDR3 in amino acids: CASSYEFPAGYTF. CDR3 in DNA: TGTGCCAGCAGTTACGAGTTTCCCGCTGGCTACACCTTC.